The entry below gives a single TCR beta chain sequence along with its context. These data are taken from a study of beta chain features in type 1 diabetes. The authors reverse transcribed all of the isolated RNA, so sequencing captured expressed TCRB transcripts. Sequencing used immunoSEQ multiplex PCR; TCRdb keeps in-frame clones, though not all of them. The sample has around 190,000 clones; about 13% are singletons. Germline CDR1 is SGHAT and CDR2 is FQNNGV. J lost 5 bases, V lost 5 bases, and 8 bases had no gene match. The CDR3 is 15 residues long. Sequenced: central memory CD4+ T cells from blood. This chain links TRBV11-2 with TRBJ2-5, with 10 bases that match TRBD2. The sequence derives from a woman aged 18-30 years in good health. CDR3 in amino acids: CASSAGPSGSETQYF. As DNA, the CDR3 is TGTGCCAGCAGCGCAGGACCTAGCGGGAGTGAGACCCAGTACTTC.